This TCR beta chain was sequenced during a study of beta chain features in type 1 diabetes. Study-wide results and limits: Whether HLA type influences TCRB rearrangement remained unresolved here. Patients with Type 1 diabetes showed moderately but significantly shorter TCRB CDR3s in all four CD4+ subsets.

Averaging about 100 mL, one heparinised blood draw was given by each donor. Each sorted population was over 98% pure. This clone was counted a few times. Its antigen is unidentified. Expressed TCRB transcripts were sequenced because the entire RNA isolate underwent reverse transcription. Sequencing of naive, central memory and regulatory T cell samples gave an average of around 3.5 million reads. The data were produced by immunoSEQ multiplex PCR, yet TCRdb's version contains in-frame clones alone and is incomplete. The sample includes 550,000 to 850,000 clones, roughly 13% seen only once; the top ten take less than 0.025%. This clonotype was obtained from a man younger than 35 with type 1 diabetes. Specimen: naive CD4+ T cells from blood.

CDR3: CASALVYPPASNIQYF. Here the CDR3 DNA reads TGTGCCAGTGCCCTAGTATATCCGCCTGCAAGTAACATTCAGTACTTC. The chain is built from TRBV19 and TRBJ2-4, with D hard to call. Looked up from germline, CDR1 is LNHDA and CDR2 is SQIVND (reference sequence). This CDR3 spans 16 amino acids. V was trimmed by 8 bases and J by 7 bases, leaving 24 bases between them.